A single sample gave rise to the 10 T cell receptor beta chains below, sequenced in a study of blood T cell repertoires in COVID-19. Assay: immunoSEQ multiplex PCR; the TCRdb copy retains only in-frame clones and omits some. The data show 150,000 to 200,000 clones, 80% to 90% seen once. Sequencing was done on a sample of peripheral blood. The receptors originated from a man aged 55 to 70 with acute or convalescent COVID-19.

CDR3 region: CATSDSRTGARAEAFF. Written as DNA, the CDR3 is TGTGCCACCAGTGATTCCAGGACAGGGGCTAGGGCTGAAGCTTTCTTT. The J gene is TRBJ1-1, the V gene TRBV24-1; 9 positions match TRBD1. The V gene end was trimmed by 2 bases and the J gene end by 6 bases; junction bases not matched to a gene: 9. This CDR3 comprises 16 residues. The V gene's germline CDR1 is KGHDR and CDR2 SFDVKD.

The chain uses TRBV4-1 and TRBJ2-7, with 11 bases identical to TRBD1. V gave up 5 bases and J gave up 2 bases; unmatched junction bases: 11. There are 17 residues in the CDR3. Germline V lookup: CDR1 MGHRA, CDR2 YSYEKL. DNA of the CDR3: TGCGCCAGCAGCTATCAATTCAAGGGACAGGGGGCCTACGAGCAGTACTTC. Residues: CASSYQFKGQGAYEQYF.

The rearrangement links TRBV18 to TRBJ1-5, with D hard to call. Germline V gene sequence: CDR1 KGHSH, CDR2 LQKENI. The CDR3 length is 14 residues. V was pared by 4 bases and J by 1 base, with 8 bases between. CDR3 protein: CASSLAPSNQPQHF. The CDR3 DNA is TGTGCCAGCTCACTGGCCCCGAGCAATCAGCCCCAGCATTTT.

The chain couples TRBV9 to TRBJ2-5; TRBD2 matches at 12 bases. V dropped 0 bases and J dropped 2; count of bases not matched to a gene: 2. The CDR3 sequence is 16 residues long. Germline CDR1 SGDLS, CDR2 YYNGEE. In nucleotides, the CDR3 is TGTGCCAGCAGCGTAGGACTAGCGGGAGCTCAAGAGACCCAGTACTTC. It translates to CASSVGLAGAQETQYF.

V gene TRBV5-6 combines with J gene TRBJ2-7, with TRBD2 identical over 11 bases. This CDR3 spans 16 amino acids. Germline values: CDR1 SGHDT, CDR2 YYEEEE. J gave up 0 bases and V 3 bases, and 5 bases lay outside the gene matches. The CDR3 is CASSYLLAGDSYEQYF. The CDR3 DNA reads as TGTGCCAGCAGCTATCTACTAGCGGGAGACTCCTACGAGCAGTACTTC.

The V call is TRBV4-1, the J call TRBJ2-7; D is unresolved. Trimming pared 1 base from V and 2 bases from J, leaving 9 bases between. Looked up from germline, CDR1 is MGHRA and CDR2 is YSYEKL. The CDR3 loop spans 14 amino acids. CDR3 DNA sequence: TGCGCCAGCAGCCAAGTCCCCCAAACCTACGAGCAGTACTTC. Translation: CASSQVPQTYEQYF.

This clone was observed a handful of times. V and J are TRBV27 and TRBJ1-4, with TRBD1 matching 9 bases. Unmatched junction bases numbered 4, after V lost 3 bases and J lost 8 bases. Per germline, CDR1 MNHEY and CDR2 SMNVEV (reference sequence). The CDR3 is 14 amino acids. The CDR3, as DNA: TGTGCCAGCAGTTTGTACAGGGGGCCGGAAAAACTGTTTTTT. It codes for CASSLYRGPEKLFF.

The gene calls are TRBV10-3 and TRBJ2-3; 12 bases match TRBD2. Trimming took 6 bases from V and 6 from J; bases not matched to a gene: 7. Germline CDR1 reads ENHRY; CDR2 reads SYGVKD. This CDR3 has 15 residues. The CDR3 loop is CAISPSGTSGDTQYF. The CDR3 nucleotides read TGTGCCATCAGCCCTTCCGGGACTAGCGGGGATACGCAGTATTTT.

The chain uses TRBV2 and TRBJ2-5; D is perhaps TRBD2 (5 bases). Trimming shortened V by 7 bases and J by 2 bases, and 14 bases separated the two germline ends. CDR3 length: 14 amino acids. Per the germline V gene, CDR1 is SNHLY and CDR2 is FYNNEI. The CDR3 sequence: CASKVHRGQETQYF. Here the CDR3 DNA reads TGTGCCAGCAAAGTTCACCGGGGACAAGAGACCCAGTACTTC. The full variable domain, its missing parts supplied by reference TRBV2 and TRBJ2-5, is EPEVTQTPSHQVTQMGQEVILRCVPISNHLYFYWYRQILGQKVEFLVSFYNNEISEKSEIFDDQFSVERPDGSNFTLKIRSTKLEDSAMYFCASKVHRGQETQYFGPGTRLLVL.

The chain is built from TRBV14 and TRBJ2-1; 9 bases match TRBD2. This CDR3 region has 14 residues. The trim removed 4 bases at V and 4 bases at J, leaving 2 bases unmatched. CDR1 is SGHDN and CDR2 is FVKESK in the germline V gene. CDR3: CASSPSGIYNEQFF. As DNA, the CDR3 is TGTGCCAGCAGCCCTAGCGGGATATACAATGAGCAGTTCTTC.